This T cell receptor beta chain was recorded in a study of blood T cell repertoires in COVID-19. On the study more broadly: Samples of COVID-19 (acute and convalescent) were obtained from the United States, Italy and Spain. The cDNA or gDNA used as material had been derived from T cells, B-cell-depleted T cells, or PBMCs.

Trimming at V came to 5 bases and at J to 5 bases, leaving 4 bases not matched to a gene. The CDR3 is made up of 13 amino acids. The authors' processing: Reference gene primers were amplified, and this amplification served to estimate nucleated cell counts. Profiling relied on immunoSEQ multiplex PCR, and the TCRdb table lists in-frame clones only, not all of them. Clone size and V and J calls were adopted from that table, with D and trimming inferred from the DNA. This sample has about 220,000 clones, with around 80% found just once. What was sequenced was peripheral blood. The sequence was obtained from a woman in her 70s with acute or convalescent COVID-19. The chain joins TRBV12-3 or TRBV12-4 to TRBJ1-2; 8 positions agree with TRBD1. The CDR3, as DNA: TGTGCCAGCAGTACGACAGGGGTATATGGCTACACCTTC. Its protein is CASSTTGVYGYTF.